The 9 T cell receptor beta chains below all came from one sample that was sequenced in a study of blood T cell repertoires in COVID-19 (TCRdb year 2020). Preparation of the library involved the immunoSEQ multiplex PCR assay. What TCRdb holds here is the immuneACCESS table cut down to in-frame rearrangements. Part of the clones is not present; checked against another copy, under half of the missing clones reflect an unresolved V gene, and the others are unexplained. Recorded for this sample are hundreds of thousands of clones; roughly 89% of them occurred a single time. Over 8.5% of the sample goes to the ten largest clones. The sample was peripheral blood. These receptors all come from a woman younger than 45 with COVID-19, enrolled during active disease.

This chain joins TRBV4-1 and TRBJ2-2; 7 bases are shared with TRBD1. Trimming took 4 bases from V and 4 from J; bases not matched to a gene: 6. The CDR3 has 15 amino acids. Germline V gives CDR1 MGHRA, CDR2 YSYEKL. CDR3 bases: TGCGCCAGCAGCCTGAGGGACAGTATCACCGGGGAGCTGTTTTTT. This codes for CASSLRDSITGELFF.

Concerning this clone itself: The same CDR3 also results from other DNA sequences found in this sample. The gene calls are TRBV5-4 and TRBJ2-7; D might be TRBD2 (6 bases). V lost 0 bases, J lost 4 bases, and 8 bases lay in between. This CDR3 is built from 13 residues. CDR1 SGHNT and CDR2 YYREEE come from the germline V gene (reference sequence). The CDR3 DNA reads TGTGCCAGCAGCTTGGCTGGGACTTACGAGCAGTACTTC. Its translation is CASSLAGTYEQYF.

V and J are TRBV3-1 (or the pseudogene TRBV3-2) and TRBJ1-2; 8 bases are a match to TRBD1. With 2 bases clipped from V and 5 bases from J, the junction kept 10 bases outside the gene matches. Germline V gene lookup returns CDR1 LGHDT and CDR2 YNNKEL (reference sequence). The CDR3 covers 16 residues. CDR3 in amino acids: CASSQFIGQGLYGYTF. As DNA, the CDR3 is TGTGCCAGCAGCCAATTTATAGGACAGGGACTATATGGCTACACCTTC.

This clone was picked up one time. J is TRBJ2-3 and V is TRBV6-2 or TRBV6-3, with 12 bases matching TRBD2. The germline V gene has CDR1 MNHEY and CDR2 SVGEGT. The CDR3 consists of 16 residues. J lost 1 base, V lost 5 bases, and 4 bases had no gene match. The CDR3 sequence is CASSKRLAGGTDTQYF. The CDR3 DNA reads TGTGCCAGCAGTAAACGACTAGCGGGGGGCACAGATACGCAGTATTTT.

In DNA, the CDR3 is TGTGCCAGCAGCCTCACAGGGGTCGTCCAAGAGACCCAGTACTTC. It specifies CASSLTGVVQETQYF. The gene calls are TRBV7-9 and TRBJ2-5, with TRBD1 matching over 7 bases. The CDR3 loop spans 15 amino acids. V lost 5 bases, J lost 1 base, and 7 bases stayed unmatched. Germline V gives CDR1 SEHNR, CDR2 FQNEAQ (reference sequence).

The V call is TRBV13, the J call TRBJ2-4; 7 nucleotides match TRBD2. The CDR3 is made up of 16 amino acids. V lost 4 bases to trimming and J lost 0 bases; unmatched junction nucleotides: 6. Germline V gene sequence: CDR1 PRHDT, CDR2 FYEKMQ (reference sequence). The CDR3 here is CASSSGTTTAKNIQYF. The DNA for the CDR3 is TGTGCCAGCAGCTCCGGGACTACAACAGCCAAAAACATTCAGTACTTC. The variable domain in full, completed from reference TRBV13 and TRBJ2-4, reads AAGVIQSPRHLIKEKRETATLKCYPIPRHDTVYWYQQGPGQDPQFLISFYEKMQSDKGSIPDRFSAQQFSDYHSELNMSSLELGDSALYFCASSSGTTTAKNIQYFGAGTRLSVL.

The chain combines TRBV5-1 with TRBJ1-1; tentatively, D is TRBD1 (5 bases). CDR3 size: 13 residues. Germline V CDR1 and CDR2: SGHRS, YFSETQ. Trimming pared 3 bases from V and 1 base from J, leaving 7 bases between. The CDR3 protein is CASSWRGNTEAFF. As DNA, the CDR3 is TGCGCCAGCAGCTGGAGGGGGAACACTGAAGCTTTCTTT.

The rearrangement joins TRBV27 to TRBJ2-2; TRBD1 agrees at 7 bases. The J segment lost 5 bases and the V segment lost 3 bases, leaving 6 bases of the junction unmatched. This CDR3 comprises 15 residues. Germline-derived CDR1 and CDR2 are MNHEY and SMNVEV (reference sequence). The CDR3 is CASSFSQGLTGELFF. DNA of the CDR3: TGTGCCAGCAGTTTCTCACAGGGGTTGACCGGGGAGCTGTTTTTT.

This chain joins TRBV3-1 (or the pseudogene TRBV3-2) and TRBJ2-5; 10 bases match TRBD2. Unmatched junction bases numbered 7, after V lost 6 bases and J lost 3 bases. CDR1 and CDR2 (germline): LGHDT, YNNKEL (reference sequence). The CDR3 has 15 residues. CDR3 sequence: CASRIRLAGEETQYF. The CDR3 DNA sequence: TGTGCCAGCAGAATTCGACTAGCGGGTGAAGAGACCCAGTACTTC.